A single sample gave rise to the 17 T cell receptor beta chains below, sequenced in a study of cytomegalovirus exposure and HLA in healthy donors. PCR primers comprised 60 Vbeta and 13 Jbeta primers. Clones were sequenced by immunoSEQ multiplex PCR, and TCRdb holds only the in-frame ones, with some missing. The sample lists around 97,000 clones, approximately 9% seen once, with around 5% in the top ten. Sequencing was carried out using PBMCs. These receptor sequences come from a man in his fifties in good health and CMV-seropositive.

A few counts support this clone. This sequence joins TRBV19 and TRBJ1-1; D possibly corresponds to TRBD1 (6 bases). Germline V lookup: CDR1 LNHDA, CDR2 SQIVND (reference sequence). This CDR3 contains 15 residues. V shed 6 bases and J shed 5 bases, with 19 bases lying between them. The CDR3 DNA follows: TGTGCCAGTAGATCCCCAGCAGGGGCGAGGACTGAAGCTTTCTTT. It codes for CASRSPAGARTEAFF.

This clone was counted a few times. For the CDR3, the DNA is TGTGCCAGCAGCGCAACCCGGACCGGGGAGCTGTTTTTT. This codes for CASSATRTGELFF. This chain connects TRBV9 to TRBJ2-2; no definite D call. Germline CDR1 and CDR2: SGDLS and YYNGEE. Trimming stripped 3 bases from V and 5 bases from J, with 8 bases between. CDR3 size: 13 residues.

This clone turned up a few times. The chain recombines TRBV4-1 with TRBJ2-2; 7 bases are a match to TRBD2. Germline V lookup: CDR1 MGHRA, CDR2 YSYEKL. With 1 base clipped from V and 6 bases from J, the junction kept 14 bases outside the gene matches. CDR3 length: 18 amino acids. CDR3 residues: CASSQVTRLAGTAGELFF. CDR3 nucleotide sequence: TGCGCCAGCAGCCAAGTCACGCGACTAGCAGGAACTGCCGGGGAGCTGTTTTTT.

Of note for this clone: Its ends do not fully match the called genes, so a read error is possible. The V call is TRBV5-1, the J call TRBJ2-3; tentative D call: TRBD1 (5 bases). CDR1 and CDR2 from the germline V gene are SGHRS and YFSETQ. This CDR3 is built from 12 residues. The CDR3 DNA sequence: TGCGCCAGCAGCCGAACCACAGGTACGCAGTATTTT. This sequence encodes CASSRTTGTQYF.

The chain links TRBV6-6 to TRBJ1-4; D perhaps matches TRBD1 (6 bases). The CDR3 loop spans 15 amino acids. Trimming stripped 5 bases from V and 7 bases from J, with 17 bases between. The germline V gene encodes CDR1 MNHNY and CDR2 SVGAGI (reference sequence). CDR3 in amino acids: CASSPKGGRSEKLFF. CDR3 coding DNA: TGTGCCAGCAGTCCCAAGGGGGGGCGGAGTGAAAAACTGTTTTTT.

In this sample, this clone turned up a few times. The chain carries TRBV19 and TRBJ2-1, with 7 bases aligning to TRBD2. The CDR3 has 18 amino acids. The germline V gene has CDR1 LNHDA and CDR2 SQIVND (reference sequence). V lost 2 bases to trimming and J lost 5 bases; unmatched junction nucleotides: 15. The CDR3 nucleotides read TGTGCCAGTAGTATACCCTATCCGACTAGCCCAGGAAACAATGAGCAGTTCTTC. Residues: CASSIPYPTSPGNNEQFF.

This clone was detected only a few times. V usage is TRBV9 and J usage is TRBJ1-2; 8 nucleotides align to TRBD1. This CDR3 has 17 amino acids. The germline V gene has CDR1 SGDLS and CDR2 YYNGEE. V trimming: 0 bases; J trimming: 5 bases; junction bases outside the gene matches: 12. The CDR3 reads CASSVGGQGRFGYGYTF. The CDR3 nucleotides are TGTGCCAGCAGCGTAGGAGGACAGGGTCGTTTTGGGTATGGCTACACCTTC.

This chain connects TRBV30 to TRBJ2-1; D is undetermined. The CDR3 has 15 residues. Trimming removed 0 bases from V and 0 bases from J, with 9 bases in between. The germline CDR1 and CDR2 sequences are GTSNPN and SVGIG (reference sequence). The CDR3: CAWSVPYGSYNEQFF. The CDR3 DNA follows: TGTGCCTGGAGTGTACCCTACGGCTCCTACAATGAGCAGTTCTTC.

This clone was detected only a few times. The V gene is TRBV25-1, the J gene TRBJ2-7, with 7 bases lining up with TRBD1. Germline CDR1 is MGHDK and CDR2 is SYGVNS. J lost 1 base, V lost 0 bases, and 3 bases had no gene match. CDR3 length: 15 residues. The CDR3 region is CASSEYPGGSYEQYF. The CDR3 bases are TGTGCCAGCAGTGAATACCCAGGGGGATCCTACGAGCAGTACTTC.

This clone was counted only a few times. The V gene is TRBV7-9, the J gene TRBJ2-5, with TRBD2 identical over 15 bases. The trim removed 4 bases at V and 5 bases at J, leaving 11 bases unmatched. This CDR3 region has 18 residues. CDR1 SEHNR and CDR2 FQNEAQ come from the germline V gene (reference sequence). In DNA form, the CDR3 reads TGTGCCAGCAGCTGGGGACTAGCGGGAGGAATGGGAATGGAGACCCAGTACTTC. Protein product: CASSWGLAGGMGMETQYF.

This clone appeared a few times. The chain is built from TRBV29-1 and TRBJ1-2, with D possibly matching TRBD1 (6 bases). V gave up 5 bases and J gave up 0 bases, with 10 bases separating them. The V gene's germline CDR1 is SQVTM and CDR2 ANQGSEA. The CDR3 extends over 13 amino acids. The CDR3 spells CSVPQGTNYGYTF. DNA for the CDR3: TGCAGCGTTCCCCAGGGGACTAACTATGGCTACACCTTC.

This chain uses TRBV19 with TRBJ2-3; TRBD1 aligns across 7 bases. J was trimmed by 4 bases and V by 7 bases; bases with no gene match: 11. Germline V gene lookup returns CDR1 LNHDA and CDR2 SQIVND (reference sequence). The CDR3 runs 15 residues. The CDR3 bases are TGTGCCAGTACTAAGACAGGGTCAAGGGCAGATACGCAGTATTTT. It codes for CASTKTGSRADTQYF. Combining the CDR3 with reference TRBV19 and TRBJ2-3 gives the whole variable domain DGGITQSPKYLFRKEGQNVTLSCEQNLNHDAMYWYRQDPGQGLRLIYYSQIVNDFQKGDIAEGYSVSREKKESFPLTVTSAQKNPTAFYLCASTKTGSRADTQYFGPGTRLTVL.

V and J are TRBV19 and TRBJ2-4, with 7 positions matching TRBD2. The germline CDR1 and CDR2 sequences are LNHDA and SQIVND (reference sequence). V shed 3 bases, J shed 1 base, and the junction held 3 bases outside the gene matches. The CDR3 has 15 residues. The CDR3: CASSIGREAKNIQYF. The CDR3 region has the DNA TGTGCCAGTAGTATTGGGCGGGAGGCCAAAAACATTCAGTACTTC.

V is TRBV7-9 and J is TRBJ2-5, with 9 nucleotides matching TRBD1. J lost 2 bases, V lost 5 bases, and 3 bases had no gene match. The CDR3 spans 14 residues. The germline V gene encodes CDR1 SEHNR and CDR2 FQNEAQ (reference sequence). In nucleotides, the CDR3 is TGTGCCAGCAGCGGAGGACAGGGGCAAGAGACCCAGTACTTC. Protein sequence: CASSGGQGQETQYF.

This clone showed up just a few times. The chain uses TRBV4-2 and TRBJ2-1; TRBD2 agrees at 12 bases. CDR1 is LGHNA and CDR2 is YNFKEQ in the germline V gene. Losses at the gene ends were 2 bases for V and 7 bases for J; bases not matched to a gene: 9. This CDR3 has 17 amino acids. The CDR3 region is CASSQYQGTSGQNEQFF. DNA of the CDR3: TGTGCCAGCAGCCAATACCAGGGGACTAGCGGGCAGAATGAGCAGTTCTTC.

In its sample, this clone was seen a few times. The rearrangement links TRBV15 to TRBJ2-1; D unclear. The CDR3 sequence is 15 residues long. Germline CDR1 and CDR2: LNHNV and YYDKDF (reference sequence). Trimming stripped 0 bases from V and 8 bases from J, with 14 bases between. The CDR3 bases are TGTGCCACCAGCAGAGATCTGCCCGGTGAAGATGAGCAGTTCTTC. It codes for CATSRDLPGEDEQFF.

Worth noting for this clone: The junction shows a germline mismatch at one end, possibly a read error. The rearrangement links TRBV2 to TRBJ1-3; a possible D gene is TRBD1 (5 bases). The CDR3 covers 14 residues. CDR1 is SNHLY and CDR2 is FYNNEI in the germline V gene. The CDR3 region has the DNA TGTGCCAGCAGTGAAAATGGTCGGTCGGGCAGGGAACATTTT. Residues: CASSENGRSGREHF.